Below are 30 T cell receptor beta chains sequenced from a single sample in a study of cytomegalovirus exposure and HLA in healthy donors. PCR used 60 Vbeta primers and 13 Jbeta primers. The data were produced by immunoSEQ multiplex PCR, yet TCRdb's version contains in-frame clones alone and is incomplete. The sample includes roughly 190,000 clones, about 69% seen only once; the top ten take about 4.8%. Sequences were obtained from PBMCs. The receptors here all came from a man aged 30-40 years in good health and CMV-seropositive.

The CDR3 coding sequence is TGTGCCAGCAGCGCCGCAGGGGGCGGCAATCAGCCCCAGCATTTT. It translates to CASSAAGGGNQPQHF. The chain uses TRBV7-2 and TRBJ1-5; the match to TRBD1 covers 8 bases. The V and J ends lost 5 bases and 2 bases, in that order; junction bases with no gene match: 5. Germline loops: CDR1 SGHTA, CDR2 FQGNSA. The CDR3 has 15 amino acids. Looking up the rest from reference TRBV7-2 and TRBJ1-5 gives the full variable domain: GAGVSQSPSNKVTEKGKDVELRCDPISGHTALYWYRQSLGQGLEFLIYFQGNSAPDKSGLPSDRFSAERTGGSVSTLTIQRTQQEDSAVYLCASSAAGGGNQPQHFGDGTRLSIL.

This clone was found a few times. V is TRBV6-1 and J is TRBJ2-1; tentatively, D is TRBD1 (6 bases). The CDR3 spans 13 residues. CDR1 and CDR2 from the germline V gene are MNHNS and SASEGT. The ends were cut back, 2 bases at V and 12 bases at J, with 14 bases in the middle. CDR3 loop: CASSEIPRGTQFF. The CDR3 DNA reads TGTGCCAGCAGTGAAATCCCCAGGGGAACGCAGTTCTTC.

The rearrangement uses TRBV5-1 and TRBJ2-6, with D perhaps TRBD2 (6 bases). V lost 2 bases and J 0 bases, leaving 6 bases between the germline ends. Per germline, CDR1 SGHRS and CDR2 YFSETQ. The CDR3 is made up of 15 amino acids. This CDR3 reads CASSFGGSGANVLTF. The CDR3 DNA follows: TGCGCCAGCAGCTTCGGGGGCTCTGGGGCCAACGTCCTGACTTTC.

The J gene is TRBJ1-3, the V gene TRBV19; D possibly corresponds to TRBD1 (6 bases). The CDR3 has 16 amino acids. Trimming removed 7 bases from V and 0 bases from J, with 16 bases in between. Germline V CDR1 and CDR2: LNHDA, SQIVND (reference sequence). As DNA, the CDR3 is TGTGCCAGTACCCGCTCGACAGGCAGCTCTGGAAACACCATATATTTT. It encodes CASTRSTGSSGNTIYF.

This clone came up a few times. This chain links TRBV15 with TRBJ2-3; 10 bases match TRBD1. The V and J ends lost 3 bases and 0 bases, in that order; junction bases with no gene match: 18. Looked up from germline, CDR1 is LNHNV and CDR2 is YYDKDF (reference sequence). This CDR3 comprises 21 residues. The CDR3 here is CATSRWGTGAAGAASTDTQYF. The CDR3 DNA is TGTGCCACCAGCAGGTGGGGGACAGGGGCAGCGGGGGCCGCTAGCACAGATACGCAGTATTTT.

The rearrangement links TRBV28 to TRBJ2-7; 10 nucleotides align to TRBD1. This CDR3 comprises 15 residues. J gave up 3 bases and V 8 bases, and 10 bases lay outside the gene matches. From germline, CDR1 is MDHEN and CDR2 SYDVKM. The CDR3 loop is CASVQTGTGVYEQYF. CDR3 sequence (DNA): TGTGCCAGCGTTCAAACCGGGACAGGGGTCTACGAGCAGTACTTC. The variable domain in full, completed from reference TRBV28 and TRBJ2-7, reads DVKVTQSSRYLVKRTGEKVFLECVQDMDHENMFWYRQDPGLGLRLIYFSYDVKMKEKGDIPEGYSVSREKKERFSLILESASTNQTSMYLCASVQTGTGVYEQYFGPGTRLTVT.

V gene TRBV19 combines with J gene TRBJ1-3, with 11 bases aligning to TRBD1. Germline lookup yields CDR1 LNHDA and CDR2 SQIVND (reference sequence). This CDR3 region has 14 residues. Germline trimming cut 9 bases from V and 3 bases from J; bases unmatched to any gene: 4. CDR3 in DNA: TGTGCCAGCCGGGACAGGGGGTTTGGAAACACCATATATTTT. Its protein product is CASRDRGFGNTIYF.

V gene TRBV10-3 combines with J gene TRBJ1-2; 7 bases agree with TRBD1. CDR1 and CDR2 (germline): ENHRY, SYGVKD. This CDR3 has 15 amino acids. V dropped 0 bases and J dropped 2; count of bases not matched to a gene: 3. DNA for the CDR3: TGTGCCATCAGTGAGTCGTTAGGGGGCAACTATGGCTACACCTTC. This sequence encodes CAISESLGGNYGYTF.

The genes are TRBV19 and TRBJ2-3, with D perhaps matching TRBD1 (6 bases). The V gene lost 9 bases and the J gene lost 2 bases, with 9 bases spanning the gap. The germline gives CDR1 LNHDA, CDR2 SQIVND (reference sequence). This CDR3 has 12 amino acids. The CDR3 sequence is CASTGPTDTQYF. The CDR3 DNA reads TGTGCCAGCACAGGGCCCACAGATACGCAGTATTTT.

The chain links TRBV5-1 to TRBJ2-7; no clear D. CDR1 and CDR2 from the germline V gene are SGHRS and YFSETQ. Trimming took off 0 bases at V and 2 bases at J, with 12 bases between the two ends. The CDR3 contains 15 residues. In DNA, the CDR3 is TGCGCCAGCAGCTTGGTGGCCGCCGCTCCCTACGAGCAGTACTTC. It yields the protein CASSLVAAAPYEQYF.

This clone was seen a handful of times. The V and J genes are TRBV7-2 and TRBJ2-7; 7 nucleotides align to TRBD1. CDR1 is SGHTA, CDR2 FQGNSA, per germline. With 4 bases clipped from V and 5 bases from J, the junction kept 5 bases outside the gene matches. The CDR3 is made up of 13 amino acids. The CDR3 sequence is CASSSGTDHEQYF. CDR3 DNA: TGTGCCAGCAGCTCCGGGACAGATCACGAGCAGTACTTC.

The rearrangement uses TRBV6-1 and TRBJ2-5, with a possible D match to TRBD1 (5 bases). This CDR3 has 14 amino acids. Looked up from germline, CDR1 is MNHNS and CDR2 is SASEGT. Deletions cut 2 bases from V and 2 bases from J, with 9 bases between. The DNA of the CDR3 is TGTGCCAGCAGTGAATTGGCAGGGCAAGAGACCCAGTACTTC. Its protein is CASSELAGQETQYF.

In its sample, this clone was seen a few times. This chain uses TRBV19 with TRBJ1-5; no definite D call. Trimming removed 7 bases at V and 0 bases at J, with 16 bases between. The germline V gene encodes CDR1 LNHDA and CDR2 SQIVND (reference sequence). The CDR3 sequence is 16 residues long. The CDR3 here is CASTPVRGGSNQPQHF. DNA for the CDR3: TGTGCCAGTACCCCTGTGCGGGGAGGTAGCAATCAGCCCCAGCATTTT.

The chain uses TRBV7-2 and TRBJ2-6; the match to TRBD1 covers 8 bases. The CDR3 spans 17 residues. Germline CDR1 SGHTA, CDR2 FQGNSA. After removal of 1 base from V and 2 bases from J, the junction contained 4 bases not matched to a gene. Written as DNA, the CDR3 is TGTGCCAGCAGCTTAGATAGGGGACAGGCTGGGGCCAACGTCCTGACTTTC. It specifies CASSLDRGQAGANVLTF. The whole variable domain, remainder taken from reference TRBV7-2 and TRBJ2-6, is GAGVSQSPSNKVTEKGKDVELRCDPISGHTALYWYRQSLGQGLEFLIYFQGNSAPDKSGLPSDRFSAERTGGSVSTLTIQRTQQEDSAVYLCASSLDRGQAGANVLTFGAGSRLTVL.

V gene TRBV11-2 combines with J gene TRBJ2-7; 7 nucleotides line up with TRBD2. With V trimmed by 5 bases and J by 0 bases, 7 bases remained unmatched. Germline V gene data show CDR1 as SGHAT and CDR2 as FQNNGV. The CDR3 is 15 amino acids. The chain's CDR3 is CASSPPGGLSYEQYF. The DNA of the CDR3 is TGTGCCAGCAGCCCCCCGGGGGGACTCTCCTACGAGCAGTACTTC.

This sequence joins TRBV5-6 and TRBJ2-7; 10 bases align to TRBD2. V shed 2 bases and J 6 bases; nucleotides not matched to a gene: 5. Germline CDR1 SGHDT, CDR2 YYEEEE. The CDR3 runs to 14 residues. CDR3 in amino acids: CASSFPLAGTEQYF. The CDR3 nucleotides are TGTGCCAGCAGCTTCCCACTAGCGGGAACCGAGCAGTACTTC.

The chain has TRBV19 and TRBJ1-2; TRBD1 aligns across 7 bases. The V and J ends lost 4 bases and 4 bases, in that order; junction bases with no gene match: 6. CDR1 and CDR2 from the germline V gene are LNHDA and SQIVND (reference sequence). The CDR3 runs 14 residues. DNA for the CDR3: TGTGCCAGTAGTACCGGGACAGAGATCTATGGCTACACCTTC. Residues: CASSTGTEIYGYTF.

This sequence joins TRBV6-5 and TRBJ1-2; 7 bases map to TRBD1. In germline, CDR1 is MNHEY, CDR2 SVGAGI. V trimming: 6 bases; J trimming: 6 bases; junction bases outside the gene matches: 10. The CDR3 is 14 residues long. In nucleotides, the CDR3 is TGTGCCAGCAGCAACGGGGACAGATTTGATGGCTACACCTTC. This translates into CASSNGDRFDGYTF.

V and J are TRBV13 and TRBJ1-3; 7 nucleotides line up with TRBD1. Germline V gives CDR1 PRHDT, CDR2 FYEKMQ (reference sequence). This CDR3 is built from 14 residues. V trimming: 5 bases; J trimming: 3 bases; junction bases outside the gene matches: 4. CDR3 region: CASSRGGFGNTIYF. The CDR3 DNA follows: TGTGCCAGCAGCAGAGGGGGCTTTGGAAACACCATATATTTT.

The genes are TRBV5-1 and TRBJ1-2, with 8 bases identical to TRBD1. Germline V gene lookup returns CDR1 SGHRS and CDR2 YFSETQ. With 2 bases clipped from V and 6 bases from J, the junction kept 9 bases outside the gene matches. CDR3 length equals 15 residues. CDR3 bases: TGCGCCAGCAGCTTTGCTACAGGGGGGAGAGATGGCTACACCTTC. As protein: CASSFATGGRDGYTF.

Worth noting for this clone: A junction end diverges from the germline sequence, so it may reflect a read error. The rearrangement links TRBV7-9 to TRBJ2-2; 13 bases agree with TRBD2. Germline CDR1 reads SEHNR; CDR2 reads FQNEAQ (reference sequence). This CDR3 has 16 amino acids. The CDR3 region has the DNA TGTTCCAGCAGCTTCGGCGGACTAGCGGGGGTCGGGGAGCTGTTTTTT. Protein product: CSSSFGGLAGVGELFF.

This sequence joins TRBV6-1 and TRBJ1-5, with 8 bases identical to TRBD1. The CDR3 consists of 15 residues. The trim removed 2 bases at V and 2 bases at J, leaving 2 bases unmatched. The germline V gene has CDR1 MNHNS and CDR2 SASEGT. DNA of the CDR3: TGTGCCAGCAGTGAATTGGACAGGGGCAATCAGCCCCAGCATTTT. This translates into CASSELDRGNQPQHF.

This clone was detected only a few times. This chain connects TRBV19 to TRBJ2-1, with 11 bases that match TRBD2. CDR3 length equals 16 residues. The V and J ends lost 4 bases and 3 bases, in that order; junction bases with no gene match: 5. Per germline, CDR1 LNHDA and CDR2 SQIVND (reference sequence). CDR3 bases: TGTGCCAGTAGTACAACTAGCGGGAGTTACTACAATGAGCAGTTCTTC. Translation: CASSTTSGSYYNEQFF.

This clone appeared once. The chain employs TRBV6-1 and TRBJ2-5; 13 nucleotides align to TRBD2. The DNA end lines up better with TRBJ2-7; the J call may be wrong. The CDR3 is 14 residues long. Per germline, CDR1 MNHNS and CDR2 SASEGT. The CDR3 DNA reads as TGTGCCAGCAGTGGGACTAGCGGGAGAGGCGAGCAGTACTTC. It encodes CASSGTSGRGEQYF.

The chain couples TRBV19 to TRBJ1-2; D gene unclear. This CDR3 spans 15 amino acids. Germline-derived CDR1 and CDR2 are LNHDA and SQIVND (reference sequence). The ends were cut back, 2 bases at V and 4 bases at J, with 14 bases in the middle. The CDR3 nucleotides are TGTGCCAGTAGTATATGGGCTCCGGGGAGCTATGGCTACACCTTC. Amino acid sequence: CASSIWAPGSYGYTF.

The table lists this clone with a count of one. The chain has TRBV6-5 and TRBJ1-4, with TRBD1 matching 7 bases. CDR1 and CDR2 from the germline V gene are MNHEY and SVGAGI. V was pared by 5 bases and J by 6 bases, with 6 bases of the junction left unmatched. The CDR3 is 14 amino acids. This chain's CDR3 is CASSPGGWDEKLFF. CDR3 coding DNA: TGTGCCAGCAGTCCAGGGGGGTGGGATGAAAAACTGTTTTTT.

The chain employs TRBV4-2 and TRBJ2-3, with 8 nucleotides matching TRBD2. The length of the CDR3 is 17 residues. Germline V gene data show CDR1 as LGHNA and CDR2 as YNFKEQ. After removal of 0 bases from V and 2 bases from J, the junction contained 7 bases not matched to a gene. In DNA, the CDR3 is TGTGCCAGCAGCCAAGACCCGGCTAGCGGGTTCACAGATACGCAGTATTTT. Its protein is CASSQDPASGFTDTQYF.

The V call is TRBV4-3, the J call TRBJ1-1; 7 positions agree with TRBD1. The CDR3 consists of 16 residues. CDR1 and CDR2 from the germline V gene are LGHNA and YSLEER. After removal of 3 bases from V and 3 bases from J, the junction contained 10 bases not matched to a gene. CDR3 in amino acids: CASSQGRTGRHTEAFF. CDR3 bases: TGCGCCAGCAGCCAGGGGCGGACAGGTCGCCACACTGAAGCTTTCTTT.

The rearrangement uses TRBV19 and TRBJ2-1; tentative D call: TRBD2 (5 bases). The CDR3 loop spans 14 amino acids. V was shortened by 6 bases and J by 5 bases, with 14 bases between the two germline ends. Germline CDR1 and CDR2: LNHDA and SQIVND (reference sequence). DNA of the CDR3: TGTGCCAGTAGCCACCGGGGTGGCCACAATGAGCAGTTCTTC. Its protein product is CASSHRGGHNEQFF.

The chain combines TRBV7-2 with TRBJ1-1, with D possibly being TRBD1 (5 bases). Germline assignment: CDR1 SGHTA and CDR2 FQGNSA. This CDR3 is 15 amino acids long. V was cut by 1 base and J by 7 bases, with 16 bases left in between. The CDR3 here is CASSLGRGGTGEAFF. CDR3 bases: TGTGCCAGCAGCTTAGGCCGTGGGGGGACGGGTGAAGCTTTCTTT.